This T cell receptor beta chain was observed in a study of T cells after posttransplantation cyclophosphamide. Study conclusions and caveats: Skin or GI-infiltrating T cells shared few TRB sequences with blood. Later blood repertoires were often dominated by clones from the donor CD8+ memory compartment. Recipient CMV seropositivity and CMV reactivation strongly tracked TRB clonality.

Note on this clone: The antigen is not known.

Clones were read by immunoSEQ multiplex PCR, and TCRdb kept only the in-frame ones, dropping some. The repertoire includes 3,900 or so clones, about 62% of them detected once, and around a quarter sits in the top ten. This TCR derives from a man aged 25 to 45 in good health and a related stem cell transplant donor. The source material was memory CD8+ T cells sorted from blood.

CDR3 residues: CASSYGGQSNEKLFF. The CDR3 coding sequence is TGTGCCAGCAGTTACGGGGGACAGTCTAATGAAAAACTGTTTTTT. J is TRBJ1-4 and V is TRBV6-5, with 7 bases identical to TRBD1. The CDR3 is 15 amino acids. Germline V gene sequence: CDR1 MNHEY, CDR2 SVGAGI. V lost 2 bases and J lost 3; bases outside the gene matches: 3.